These 20 T cell receptor beta chains were all obtained from the same sample, sequenced in a study of blood T cell repertoires in COVID-19. Profiled with immunoSEQ multiplex PCR; TCRdb holds only in-frame clones, not every one. This sample carries under 250,000 clones, about 88% of them seen once, and the ten largest clones take approximately 6.8%. Material: peripheral blood. The receptor source for this set is a woman aged 70-85 years with active or convalescent COVID-19.

The chain links TRBV27 to TRBJ1-2; D might be TRBD1 (5 bases). CDR1 MNHEY and CDR2 SMNVEV come from the germline V gene (reference sequence). The CDR3 length is 14 residues. V was shortened by 1 base and J by 4 bases, with 10 bases between the two germline ends. The CDR3 here is CASSLFGGFYGYTF. The CDR3 DNA sequence: TGTGCCAGCAGTTTATTCGGGGGTTTCTATGGCTACACCTTC.

The sample holds a few counts of this clone. This chain connects TRBV6-6 to TRBJ2-7; possible D gene TRBD1, 5 bases. This CDR3 spans 14 amino acids. CDR1 and CDR2 (germline): MNHNY, SVGAGI (reference sequence). The ends were cut back, 0 bases at V and 2 bases at J, with 8 bases in the middle. CDR3 protein: CASSYSDITYEQYF. Written as DNA, the CDR3 is TGTGCCAGCAGTTACTCGGACATAACCTACGAGCAGTACTTC.

The genes are TRBV7-2 and TRBJ2-1; perhaps TRBD1 as D (5 bases). The CDR3 spans 14 residues. Germline V gene data show CDR1 as SGHTA and CDR2 as FQGNSA. V shed 7 bases and J shed 8 bases, with 18 bases lying between them. For the CDR3, the DNA is TGTGCCAGCACCGAGCCCGTCAGGGTCTATGAGCAGTTCTTC. It encodes CASTEPVRVYEQFF.

This clone was observed a single time. CDR3 nucleotides: TGTGCCAGCAGTTTATCCAGGGGACCATCTCTGTCAGATACGCAGTATTTT. As protein: CASSLSRGPSLSDTQYF. The V and J genes are TRBV27 and TRBJ2-3; possible D gene TRBD1, 6 bases. CDR1 and CDR2 (germline): MNHEY, SMNVEV (reference sequence). The V and J ends lost 0 bases and 4 bases respectively, with 17 bases between them. This CDR3 is 17 amino acids long.

The chain combines TRBV7-2 with TRBJ2-7; 12 nucleotides match TRBD2. J gave up 2 bases and V 2 bases, and 13 bases lay outside the gene matches. CDR3 size: 19 residues. Germline V gives CDR1 SGHTA, CDR2 FQGNSA. The DNA for the CDR3 is TGTGCCAGCAGCTTAATAACGTCCGGGACTAGCGGGCGAGCCTACGAGCAGTACTTC. The encoded protein is CASSLITSGTSGRAYEQYF.

The V call is TRBV9, the J call TRBJ1-2; no firm D call. The CDR3 has 17 amino acids. CDR1 SGDLS and CDR2 YYNGEE come from the germline V gene. V was trimmed by 3 bases and J by 3 bases, leaving 21 bases between them. The DNA of the CDR3 is TGTGCCAGCAGCGCACATAACAGTCGTTGGGCAGACTATGGCTACACCTTC. As protein: CASSAHNSRWADYGYTF.

The chain combines TRBV5-1 with TRBJ1-1; possibly TRBD1 for D (5 bases). The CDR3 is 16 amino acids. The V and J ends lost 3 bases and 3 bases respectively, with 18 bases between them. Germline CDR1 SGHRS, CDR2 YFSETQ. The CDR3 loop is CASSSAPVGGDTEAFF. CDR3 DNA sequence: TGCGCCAGCAGCTCAGCCCCTGTCGGAGGGGACACTGAAGCTTTCTTT.

This clone was counted a single time. V is TRBV27 and J is TRBJ1-2; 8 positions agree with TRBD1. Trimming at V came to 2 bases and at J to 8 bases, leaving 4 bases not matched to a gene. Germline V lookup: CDR1 MNHEY, CDR2 SMNVEV (reference sequence). The CDR3 loop spans 13 amino acids. CDR3 nucleotides: TGTGCCAGCAGTTTACAGGGGGCGGGCGGCTACACCTTC. As protein: CASSLQGAGGYTF.

The rearrangement links TRBV27 to TRBJ1-4; D unclear. CDR1 and CDR2 from the germline V gene are MNHEY and SMNVEV (reference sequence). The CDR3 runs to 13 residues. Trimming removed 3 bases at V and 8 bases at J, with 10 bases between. CDR3 loop: CASSLQEGEKLFF. Here the CDR3 DNA reads TGTGCCAGCAGTTTGCAGGAGGGCGAAAAACTGTTTTTT.

The chain couples TRBV19 to TRBJ2-7; weak D call: TRBD1 (5 bases). Germline CDR1 and CDR2: LNHDA and SQIVND (reference sequence). Deletions cut 3 bases from V and 3 bases from J, with 9 bases between. The CDR3 runs to 13 residues. The DNA for the CDR3 is TGTGCCAGTAGTATTTCAGGACACTACGAGCAGTACTTC. It translates to CASSISGHYEQYF.

This clone has just a few counts. The rearrangement links TRBV5-6 to TRBJ1-2; TRBD1 might be the D (6 bases). The CDR3 length is 13 residues. CDR1 is SGHDT, CDR2 YYEEEE, per germline. The germline V and J ends were trimmed by 0 bases and 5 bases, with 8 bases remaining between them. Written as DNA, the CDR3 is TGTGCCAGCAGCTTGGCAGGGGAATATGGCTACACCTTC. Amino acids: CASSLAGEYGYTF.

The gene calls are TRBV6-2 or TRBV6-3 and TRBJ2-1; 10 bases are a match to TRBD2. Germline CDR1 reads MNHEY; CDR2 reads SVGEGT. The V and J ends lost 0 bases and 7 bases, in that order; junction bases with no gene match: 6. The CDR3 runs to 16 residues. CDR3 amino acids: CASSYSERGGRNEQFF. The CDR3 DNA sequence: TGTGCCAGCAGTTACTCTGAGCGGGGGGGCCGGAATGAGCAGTTCTTC.

V gene TRBV6-6 combines with J gene TRBJ2-1; D ambiguous. The V end lost 8 bases, the J end lost 0 bases, and 11 bases lay between the germline ends. The germline V gene encodes CDR1 MNHNY and CDR2 SVGAGI (reference sequence). The CDR3 extends over 14 amino acids. DNA for the CDR3: TGTGCCAGCTCTTTAGCCCGCTCCTACAATGAGCAGTTCTTC. Translation: CASSLARSYNEQFF.

The rearrangement uses TRBV7-2 and TRBJ2-3; D possibly corresponds to TRBD1 (5 bases). Germline CDR1 and CDR2: SGHTA and FQGNSA. The CDR3 length is 16 residues. V was clipped by 2 bases and J by 0 bases, with 12 bases between them. The CDR3 DNA reads TGTGCCAGCAGCTTACAGGGCGAAGCTAGCACAGATACGCAGTATTTT. It is translated as CASSLQGEASTDTQYF.

For this clone: This sample includes further DNA sequences coding for the same CDR3. The rearrangement joins TRBV11-3 to TRBJ1-1; D may be TRBD1 (5 bases). This CDR3 spans 13 amino acids. The V and J ends lost 3 bases and 1 base respectively, with 6 bases between them. Per the germline V gene, CDR1 is SGHNT and CDR2 is YENEEA. The CDR3 here is CASSFGQNTEAFF. The CDR3 DNA reads TGTGCCAGCAGCTTCGGACAGAACACTGAAGCTTTCTTT.

The chain has TRBV7-9 and TRBJ2-5; maybe TRBD2 (7 bases). The CDR3 is 14 amino acids. Per germline, CDR1 SEHNR and CDR2 FQNEAQ (reference sequence). V lost 3 bases and J 9 bases, leaving 17 bases between the germline ends. CDR3 nucleotide sequence: TGTGCCAGCAGCTTTGGCAGGGAGGGGGAGGCCCAGTACTTC. As protein: CASSFGREGEAQYF.

In this sample, this clone turned up once. The J gene is TRBJ1-3, the V gene TRBV7-9; D might be TRBD1 (5 bases). Trimming pared 5 bases from V and 0 bases from J, leaving 14 bases between. Germline lookup yields CDR1 SEHNR and CDR2 FQNEAQ (reference sequence). This CDR3 comprises 16 residues. In DNA form, the CDR3 reads TGTGCCAGCAGCCATTTCGGGGGTTACTCTGGAAACACCATATATTTT. This sequence encodes CASSHFGGYSGNTIYF.

The chain carries TRBV7-2 and TRBJ1-5; D remains unclear. This CDR3 is 13 amino acids long. Germline CDR1 is SGHTA and CDR2 is FQGNSA. V was shortened by 1 base and J by 8 bases, with 9 bases between the two germline ends. This CDR3 reads CASSLGTREPQHF. CDR3 DNA sequence: TGTGCCAGCAGCTTAGGGACTAGGGAGCCCCAGCATTTT.

V is TRBV5-1 and J is TRBJ1-5; D gene ambiguous. Germline CDR1 and CDR2: SGHRS and YFSETQ. The V gene lost 0 bases and the J gene lost 6 bases, with 10 bases spanning the gap. The CDR3 covers 14 residues. The DNA of the CDR3 is TGCGCCAGCAGCTTGGGGGGAGGGAGTCAGCCCCAGCATTTT. Its protein product is CASSLGGGSQPQHF.

This clone is a singleton in its sample. The chain combines TRBV24-1 with TRBJ2-7; 7 bases map to TRBD1. Germline lookup yields CDR1 KGHDR and CDR2 SFDVKD. J gave up 3 bases and V 8 bases, and 3 bases lay outside the gene matches. The CDR3 spans 12 residues. The CDR3 DNA follows: TGTGCCACCATGGACAGGAACTACGAGCAGTACTTC. Translated, it gives CATMDRNYEQYF.